This TCR beta chain comes out of a study of T cell repertoires in cytomegalovirus infection. Study in general: Both CMV infection and a matching HLA type were indicated by public TCR beta signatures. Overall study results and limits: Clonotypes of TCR beta that were HLA-C-restricted and CMV-specific dominated the ex vivo response.

TCRdb reprocessed the reads with MiXCR, giving one entry per CDR3 protein. The sample lists about 300,000 distinct CDR3 sequences; around 10% were seen once. CDR3 length: 15 amino acids. Germline V lookup: CDR1 MNHEY, CDR2 SVGAGI. With 8 bases clipped from V and 3 bases from J, the junction kept 12 bases outside the gene matches. This clonotype was recorded many times. Its specificity is not known. Input material: PBMCs. The chain recombines TRBV6-5 with TRBJ1-1, with TRBD1 matching over 7 bases. This clonotype originated in a human donor in good health (CMV status not recorded). Some clones in this sample may be carry-over from other donors' samples. Here the CDR3 DNA reads TGTGCCAGCGAACCCAGCAGGGGGAGGGACACTGAAGCTTTCTTT. It yields the protein CASEPSRGRDTEAFF.